This T cell receptor (beta chain) was recorded in a study of molecular identifiers for immune sequencing clone quantification (dated by TCRdb to the late 2010s). Background on the whole study: For a replicate experiment, RNA from roughly 18,000 or 92,000 naive CD8 T cells was divided into five aliquots, of which four were sequenced. CD8 T cells were used in a methods study to benchmark molecular-identifier clustering-based TCR repertoire sequencing (MIDCIRS) and TCR RNA copy counting. Broad study findings and their caveats: Clones above 20 RNA copies held over 98% of molecules in CMV-specific effector cells but under 1% in naive cells. A single cell's worth of spiked-in Jurkat TCR RNA was reported detectable even among 850,000 to 1,000,000 naive CD8 T cells. The naive libraries included spiked-in Jurkat TCR RNA (about 9 copies' worth), and this Jurkat TCR RNA is not part of the donor repertoire. When barcode sub-clustering was not used, chimeric consensus sequences inflated TCR diversity, with chimeras reaching as high as 47%. Highly expanded clone sizes could be underestimated because identical TCR molecules may share a barcode. Modeling indicated around 3 TCR RNA copies recovered per cell, compared with approximately 10 by digital PCR, which implies a capture efficiency of about 31%.

From a lookup of the germline V gene, CDR1 and CDR2 are SNHLY and FYNNEI. Inclusive of the bounding cysteine and phenylalanine, the CDR3 is 13 residues long. This entry keeps only the CDR3 DNA: 39 bases, framed from base 1. The junction shows trimming of 7 bases on V and 2 bases on J, plus 11 bases between the germline ends. The method behind the library was PCR. The reads were generated on a NextSeq 500. Bulk TCR libraries were prepared as previously described, using TCR primers listed in Table S5. Purification of total RNA was performed with the Qiagen AllPrep DNA/RNA kit. Reads from multiple sequencing runs of the same library were pooled before analysis. As for the original processing: Reads were retained only if the reads had an exact TCR constant sequence, and the retained reads were trimmed to 150 nt and grouped according to their 12-nt molecular barcodes. Reads in each barcode group were sub-clustered using a 15% Levenshtein threshold, and a quality-weighted consensus sequence was built for each RNA molecule. Non-functional sequences were excluded, and lower-count sequences lying one edit away from another sequence were also excluded. On the basis of fitting two negative binomial distributions, barcode sub-clusters with fewer than 20% of the maximum read count were discarded. TCRdb cleaned the public reads at Q25 with fastp, built clones with MiXCR and kept in-frame beta chains. Identical CDR3 proteins give one entry, which carries the most common genes and DNA. The V and J calls and clone size are TCRdb's, not the authors'. The sample profile shows under 800,000 distinct CDR3 sequences; roughly 27% of them were found once. 0.78% of the sample is taken by the ten largest.

This clonotype has only a few counts. The clone's antigen remains unknown. No much larger clone is present one base from it, and per-base qualities are unavailable. Libraries of naive CD8 T cells were generated from about 19,000 to 1,100,000 sorted cells, with 10%, 30% or 50% of the purified RNA used. On a BD FACSAria II, naive CD8 T cells were FACS-sorted as CD8+CD4-CCR7+CD45RA+ and collected into RLT Plus buffer. Approximately 9 TCR copies' worth of Jurkat RNA were spiked into roughly 19,000-1,000,000 naive CD8 T cell samples to test detection sensitivity. Enrichment of CD8 T cells was performed with RosetteSep CD8+ T Cell Enrichment Cocktail and Ficoll-Paque, after which ACK red cell lysis was carried out.

The chain is encoded by TRBV2 joined to TRBJ1-1, with no confident D gene call. The sequenced sample consisted of naive CD8+ T cells from blood, with Jurkat cell RNA spiked in. According to the study, the label for this sample's cell subset or site signals: FACS-sorted CD8+CD4-CCR7+CD45RA+ naive T cells. The origin of this receptor is a human donor in good health. Some libraries in this study had Jurkat cell RNA spiked in. The CDR3 is CASMTSPNTEAFF. The DNA is TGTGCCAGCATGACCAGCCCTAACACTGAAGCTTTCTTT.